The 17 T cell receptor beta chains below were found in one sample sequenced in a study of metastatic and nonmetastatic thyroid tumors. Until they underwent thyroid surgery, no patient had received any treatment. MiXCR re-clonotyped the PCR reads for TCRdb. The sample comprises about 62,000 clones, roughly 4% of which are singletons, and about 20% rests with the top ten. The sequenced sample was blood. The receptors originated from a female donor with papillary thyroid cancer or a benign thyroid nodule (not recorded which). Some clones in this sample may be carry-over from other donors' samples.

Note on this clone: One base away lies a much larger clone, so this may be a sequencing read error. Other DNA sequences within the sample encode an identical CDR3. This rearrangement joins TRBV7-9 to TRBJ1-4; D might be TRBD1 (5 bases). CDR1 and CDR2 (germline): SEHNR, FQNEAQ (reference sequence). The CDR3 runs 15 residues. The CDR3 here is CASSGVGVTNEKLFF. In DNA form, the CDR3 reads TGTGCCAGCAGCGGAGTGGGGGTAACTAATGAGAAACTGTTTTTT.

As to this clone: This may be a read error: a much more frequent sequence differs by one nucleotide. The gene calls are TRBV3-1 and TRBJ1-5; a weak D match, TRBD1 (6 bases). CDR3 length: 13 residues. Trimming removed 1 base from V and 12 bases from J, with 13 bases in between. CDR1 LGHDT and CDR2 YNNKEL come from the germline V gene (reference sequence). The CDR3 nucleotides are TGTGCCAGCAGCCAAGGGACAGTGAGTCTCCAGCATTTT. The encoded protein is CASSQGTVSLQHF.

On this clone itself: It may be a read error: a sequence one base away is much more abundant. The rearrangement uses TRBV24-1 and TRBJ2-5; D is ambiguous. This CDR3 spans 13 amino acids. Per germline, CDR1 KGHDR and CDR2 SFDVKD. The CDR3 reads CVTSDSEKETQYF. Here the CDR3 DNA reads TGTGTCACCAGTGATTCAGAAAAAGAGACCCAGTACTTC.

This clone was seen ten or more times. A much larger clone lies a single base off, so this may be a read error. Within the sample, other DNA sequences also encode this same CDR3. V is TRBV19 and J is TRBJ2-2; D is perhaps TRBD2 (5 bases). Germline V gene sequence: CDR1 LNHDA, CDR2 SQIVND (reference sequence). The CDR3 contains 13 residues. The CDR3 DNA reads TGTGCCAGTAAGTCCGAGAACACCGGGGAGCTGTTTTTC. Translating gives CASKSENTGELFF.

This CDR3 reads CASGSDRNSYEQYF. In DNA form, the CDR3 reads TGTGCCAGCGGTTCTGACAGAAACTCCTACGAGCAGTACTTC. The V and J genes are TRBV27 and TRBJ2-7; a possible D gene is TRBD1 (5 bases). The V gene's germline CDR1 is MNHEY and CDR2 SMNVEV (reference sequence). V lost 8 bases and J lost 0, with 14 bases in between. This CDR3 has 14 residues.

This clone has a count of ten or more. In nucleotides, the CDR3 is TGTGCCAGTAGTATATCTAGCGGGCCGTACTACAATGAGCAGTTCTTC. It yields the protein CASSISSGPYYNEQFF. The chain joins TRBV19 to TRBJ2-1; 8 bases map to TRBD2. CDR1 LNHDA and CDR2 SQIVND come from the germline V gene (reference sequence). The CDR3 spans 16 residues. The J segment lost 3 bases and the V segment lost 2 bases, leaving 6 bases of the junction unmatched.

The chain recombines TRBV20-1 with TRBJ2-2, with D unresolved. Trimming removed 1 base at V and 1 base at J, with 10 bases between. In germline, CDR1 is DFQATT, CDR2 SNEGSKA (reference sequence). CDR3 length: 15 residues. This CDR3 reads CSARGVGMNTGELFF. The DNA of the CDR3 is TGCAGTGCTAGAGGGGTAGGAATGAACACCGGGGAGCTGTTTTTT.

The table lists this clone with many counts. The rearrangement joins TRBV2 to TRBJ1-5, with D uncertain. CDR1 SNHLY and CDR2 FYNNEI come from the germline V gene. The CDR3 is 13 amino acids. Deletions cut 3 bases from V and 0 bases from J, with 3 bases between. CDR3 DNA sequence: TGTGCCAGCAGTGACGATAGCAATCAGCCCCAGCATTTT. It is translated as CASSDDSNQPQHF. The variable domain in full, completed from reference TRBV2 and TRBJ1-5, reads EPEVTQTPSHQVTQMGQEVILRCVPISNHLYFYWYRQILGQKVEFLVSFYNNEISEKSEIFDDQFSVERPDGSNFTLKIRSTKLEDSAMYFCASSDDSNQPQHFGDGTRLSIL.

This clone was observed many times. The chain carries TRBV9 and TRBJ2-5; the D gene could be TRBD1 or TRBD2 (7 bases each). V was trimmed by 0 bases and J by 1 base, leaving 13 bases between them. This CDR3 has 16 residues. Germline CDR1 and CDR2: SGDLS and YYNGEE. For the CDR3, the DNA is TGTGCCAGCAGCGTAGGTGGGAGGGGGCTCCAAGAGACCCAGTACTTC. It specifies CASSVGGRGLQETQYF.

This clone was counted at least ten times. The chain has TRBV6-1 and TRBJ2-1; 7 positions agree with TRBD1. V trimming: 11 bases; J trimming: 7 bases; junction bases outside the gene matches: 17. The CDR3 spans 15 residues. CDR1 is MNHNS, CDR2 SASEGT, per germline. The CDR3 loop reads CAARGRQSAGNEQFF. For the CDR3, the DNA is TGTGCCGCAAGGGGGCGGCAGTCAGCAGGAAATGAGCAGTTCTTC.

This clone was detected a few times. The rearrangement joins TRBV20-1 to TRBJ2-5; 12 bases line up with TRBD2. The J segment lost 2 bases and the V segment lost 5 bases, leaving 3 bases of the junction unmatched. The CDR3 spans 14 residues. The germline gives CDR1 DFQATT, CDR2 SNEGSKA (reference sequence). The CDR3 loop is CSASSGREQETQYF. The CDR3 DNA sequence: TGCAGTGCTTCTAGCGGGAGGGAACAAGAGACCCAGTACTTC.

A few counts support this clone. The chain employs TRBV5-1 and TRBJ2-5, with D perhaps matching TRBD2 (6 bases). Germline CDR1 is SGHRS and CDR2 is YFSETQ. This CDR3 is 14 amino acids long. Trimming took off 4 bases at V and 4 bases at J, with 14 bases between the two ends. DNA for the CDR3: TGCGCCAGCAGCGTGGGGACTGTCCGAGAGACCCAGTACTTC. This codes for CASSVGTVRETQYF. Combining the CDR3 with reference TRBV5-1 and TRBJ2-5 gives the whole variable domain KAGVTQTPRYLIKTRGQQVTLSCSPISGHRSVSWYQQTPGQGLQFLFEYFSETQRNKGNFPGRFSGRQFSNSRSEMNVSTLELGDSALYLCASSVGTVRETQYFGPGTRLLVL.

The table lists this clone with a few counts. The rearrangement joins TRBV12-3 or TRBV12-4 to TRBJ1-1; TRBD1 is a possible D gene (5 bases). The length of the CDR3 is 15 residues. Trimming removed 10 bases from V and 7 bases from J, with 25 bases in between. DNA for the CDR3: TGTGCCATCATCCCGGGACCTGGCTTGGGTGGTGAAGCTTTCTTT. Its translation: CAIIPGPGLGGEAFF.

This clone was observed a few times. The chain employs TRBV20-1 and TRBJ1-3, with D maybe TRBD1 (6 bases). CDR1 is DFQATT and CDR2 is SNEGSKA in the germline V gene (reference sequence). This CDR3 contains 14 residues. The ends were cut back, 4 bases at V and 0 bases at J, with 10 bases in the middle. The CDR3 loop reads CSATRDNSGNTIYF. In DNA form, the CDR3 reads TGCAGTGCTACGCGGGACAACTCTGGAAACACCATATATTTT.

The V call is TRBV27, the J call TRBJ2-7; 8 positions match TRBD1. Germline CDR1 is MNHEY and CDR2 is SMNVEV (reference sequence). Trimming took 1 base from V and 5 from J; bases not matched to a gene: 7. The CDR3 sequence is 15 residues long. CDR3 DNA sequence: TGTGCCAGCAGTTTATTTGCGGACAGGGACCACGAGCAGTACTTC. As protein: CASSLFADRDHEQYF.

This clone was detected a few times. The chain uses TRBV6-2 or TRBV6-3 and TRBJ2-2; weak D call: TRBD1 (5 bases). The CDR3 runs to 14 residues. The V end lost 5 bases, the J end lost 9 bases, and 16 bases lay between the germline ends. Germline V CDR1 and CDR2: MNHEY, SVGEGT. In nucleotides, the CDR3 is TGTGCCAGCAGTGGTCAGGGTGTACCCCGGGAGCTGTTTTTT. Its protein is CASSGQGVPRELFF.

This clone has a count of ten or more. The rearrangement links TRBV2 to TRBJ2-2, with a weak D call TRBD1 (8 bases). Trimming removed 6 bases at V and 7 bases at J, with 15 bases between. The CDR3 sequence is 14 residues long. CDR1 and CDR2 (germline): SNHLY, FYNNEI. CDR3 nucleotides: TGTGCCAGCAGAAAGGACAGGGAGGGCGGGGAGCTGTTTTTT. Amino acids: CASRKDREGGELFF.